What follows are 18 T cell receptor beta chains derived from one specimen sequenced in a study of CD8 T cells in ankylosing spondylitis. Broader study findings: Typical of ankylosing spondylitis blood, it appeared, was a TCR beta motif of several highly homologous variants.

For these receptors, no antigen is known. MiXCR, run by TCRdb on the 5' RACE reads, gives a single entry per CDR3 protein. The sample holds around 770,000 distinct CDR3 sequences, roughly 12% seen once. Sequenced sample: blood, either unsorted or a sorted T cell fraction (not recorded which). The receptors shown here come from a male donor with ankylosing spondylitis.

The chain is built from TRBV6-2 or TRBV6-3 and TRBJ2-7; D unresolved. This CDR3 has 14 residues. Germline CDR1 is MNHEY and CDR2 is SVGEGT. V was trimmed by 6 bases and J by 0 bases, leaving 12 bases between them. This CDR3 is CASRLLGISYEQYF. Written as DNA, the CDR3 is TGTGCCAGCAGACTCCTGGGTATCTCCTACGAGCAGTACTTC.

This clonotype was counted only a few times. The chain links TRBV6-2 or TRBV6-3 to TRBJ1-1; 7 bases line up with TRBD1. The CDR3 is 14 residues long. With V trimmed by 1 base and J by 4 bases, 3 bases remained unmatched. Germline-derived CDR1 and CDR2 are MNHEY and SVGEGT. The CDR3 region is CASSYFDRVTEAFF. In nucleotides, the CDR3 is TGTGCCAGCAGTTACTTCGACAGGGTCACTGAAGCTTTCTTT.

This clonotype has more than one count but fewer than ten. The genes are TRBV7-9 and TRBJ2-7; D perhaps matches TRBD1 (5 bases). Germline assignment: CDR1 SEHNR and CDR2 FQNEAQ (reference sequence). The CDR3 consists of 16 residues. Trimming removed 2 bases from V and 1 base from J, with 15 bases in between. CDR3: CASSLMAGHFSYEQYF. The CDR3 region has the DNA TGTGCCAGCAGCTTAATGGCCGGACATTTTTCCTACGAGCAGTACTTC.

The chain has TRBV12-3 or TRBV12-4 and TRBJ1-4, with 9 bases aligning to TRBD1. The V and J ends lost 7 bases and 0 bases, in that order; junction bases with no gene match: 9. The CDR3 sequence is 17 residues long. CDR3 coding DNA: TGTGCCAGCACCGCACGGGACAGGGATGCAACTAATGAAAAACTGTTTTTT. This gives the protein CASTARDRDATNEKLFF.

This clonotype was counted between two and nine times. The V call is TRBV20-1, the J call TRBJ1-1; possibly TRBD1 for D (6 bases). Germline V gene sequence: CDR1 DFQATT, CDR2 SNEGSKA (reference sequence). This CDR3 region has 13 residues. With 6 bases removed from V and 5 bases from J, the gap between germline ends came to 16 bases. For the CDR3, the DNA is TGCAGTGCGCCGATGACAGGAGGGACTGAAGCTTTCTTT. This codes for CSAPMTGGTEAFF.

The chain links TRBV6-2 or TRBV6-3 to TRBJ2-1; D gene ambiguous. The germline gives CDR1 MNHEY, CDR2 SVGEGT. The length of the CDR3 is 15 residues. V gave up 5 bases and J gave up 8 bases, with 19 bases separating them. CDR3 nucleotides: TGTGCCAGCAGTCCTCCGCGGCGGTTTACGGATGAGCAGTTCTTC. Amino acids: CASSPPRRFTDEQFF.

The sample holds a few counts of this clonotype. The J gene is TRBJ2-2, the V gene TRBV6-2 or TRBV6-3; 8 nucleotides align to TRBD1. Germline CDR1 reads MNHEY; CDR2 reads SVGEGT. The J segment lost 4 bases and the V segment lost 8 bases, leaving 6 bases of the junction unmatched. This CDR3 spans 14 amino acids. The CDR3 DNA reads as TGTGCCAGCCCCCTAACAGGGGGCACCGGGGAGCTGTTTTTT. Translating it yields CASPLTGGTGELFF.

The chain links TRBV5-5 to TRBJ2-1; D ambiguous. CDR1 is SGHKS and CDR2 is YYEKEE in the germline V gene (reference sequence). The CDR3 has 13 amino acids. V dropped 3 bases and J dropped 10 bases, with 14 bases sitting between them. In DNA, the CDR3 is TGTGCCAGCAGCTGGCGCCCTTCGGGCGAGCAGTTCTTC. Translated, it gives CASSWRPSGEQFF.

This clonotype was counted many times. The chain carries TRBV20-1 and TRBJ2-2; 9 nucleotides line up with TRBD2. V gave up 0 bases and J gave up 4 bases; unmatched junction bases: 6. The germline gives CDR1 DFQATT, CDR2 SNEGSKA (reference sequence). This CDR3 has 16 amino acids. DNA for the CDR3: TGCAGTGCTAGAGATAACGCGGGAGGGTCCACCGGGGAGCTGTTTTTT. It codes for CSARDNAGGSTGELFF.

This clonotype was recorded at least ten times. The chain couples TRBV28 to TRBJ2-5; 9 nucleotides agree with TRBD2. Trimming at V came to 3 bases and at J to 5 bases, leaving 7 bases not matched to a gene. CDR3 length: 15 amino acids. CDR1 and CDR2 (germline): MDHEN, SYDVKM. Written as DNA, the CDR3 is TGTGCCAGCAGTTTGCGGGAGGGCCCTCGGGAGACCCAGTACTTC. Translated: CASSLREGPRETQYF. Looking up the rest from reference TRBV28 and TRBJ2-5 gives the full variable domain: DVKVTQSSRYLVKRTGEKVFLECVQDMDHENMFWYRQDPGLGLRLIYFSYDVKMKEKGDIPEGYSVSREKKERFSLILESASTNQTSMYLCASSLREGPRETQYFGPGTRLLVL.

This clonotype was seen repeatedly, ten times or more. The rearrangement links TRBV6-5 to TRBJ2-3; D gene ambiguous. Trimming cost V 2 bases and J 2 bases, with 8 bases left between them. The CDR3 totals 14 residues. The V gene's germline CDR1 is MNHEY and CDR2 SVGAGI. CDR3 nucleotides: TGTGCCAGCAGTTACGCGCGTTACACAGATACGCAGTATTTT. Translated: CASSYARYTDTQYF.

This clonotype was detected a few times. This chain joins TRBV20-1 and TRBJ2-1; D is ambiguous. This CDR3 comprises 12 residues. From germline, CDR1 is DFQATT and CDR2 SNEGSKA (reference sequence). V was trimmed by 3 bases and J by 4 bases, leaving 7 bases between them. CDR3 loop: CSASPIYNEQFF. The CDR3 coding sequence is TGCAGTGCTAGCCCAATTTACAATGAGCAGTTCTTC.

This clonotype appeared a few times. V gene TRBV29-1 combines with J gene TRBJ1-1, with D hard to call. CDR3 size: 14 residues. Germline V lookup: CDR1 SQVTM, CDR2 ANQGSEA. Trimming left V 5 bases short and J 1 base short, with 14 bases between. The DNA of the CDR3 is TGCAGCGTTAGAGATCGATCAGGGAACACTGAAGCTTTCTTT. Amino acid sequence: CSVRDRSGNTEAFF.

The CDR3: CSARDVPHTQYF. For the CDR3, the DNA is TGCAGTGCTAGAGATGTTCCCCATACGCAGTATTTT. V gene TRBV20-1 combines with J gene TRBJ2-3; D uncertain. The CDR3 is 12 residues long. V was cut by 0 bases and J by 7 bases, with 8 bases left in between. CDR1 is DFQATT, CDR2 SNEGSKA, per germline (reference sequence).

This chain uses TRBV4-2 with TRBJ2-7; the match to TRBD1 covers 7 bases. This CDR3 contains 14 residues. V lost 4 bases to trimming and J lost 4 bases; unmatched junction nucleotides: 7. From germline, CDR1 is LGHNA and CDR2 YNFKEQ. CDR3 in amino acids: CASSPRDSGYEQYF. DNA of the CDR3: TGTGCCAGCAGCCCCCGGGACAGTGGGTACGAGCAGTACTTC.

This clonotype has just a few counts. The rearrangement joins TRBV5-1 to TRBJ1-4; the D is unclear. The CDR3 covers 17 residues. Trimming pared 0 bases from V and 3 bases from J, leaving 15 bases between. Germline V gene lookup returns CDR1 SGHRS and CDR2 YFSETQ. Here the CDR3 reads CASSLARFGGSNEKLFF. CDR3 DNA sequence: TGCGCCAGCAGCTTGGCTAGGTTTGGAGGTTCTAATGAAAAACTGTTTTTT.

This rearrangement joins TRBV20-1 to TRBJ2-2; TRBD2 matches 10 bases. CDR1 and CDR2 from the germline V gene are DFQATT and SNEGSKA (reference sequence). The CDR3 totals 15 residues. With 3 bases clipped from V and 6 bases from J, the junction kept 7 bases outside the gene matches. The CDR3 DNA reads TGCAGTGCTAGTGATAGCGGGAGGTTTCCCGGGGAGCTGTTTTTT. It codes for CSASDSGRFPGELFF.

This clonotype appeared many times. CDR3 residues: CASSLGGDMNTEAFF. As DNA, the CDR3 is TGTGCCAGCAGCCTAGGTGGGGACATGAACACTGAAGCTTTCTTT. The V call is TRBV12-3 or TRBV12-4, the J call TRBJ1-1, with D perhaps matching TRBD1 (6 bases). The CDR3 extends over 15 amino acids. V lost 6 bases and J lost 0, with 14 bases in between.